The 14 T cell receptor beta chains listed next were all sequenced from one sample in a study of T cells in women clearing cervical HPV infection. Clones were sequenced by immunoSEQ multiplex PCR, and TCRdb holds only the in-frame ones, with some missing. This sample's table has 20,000 or so clones. The sequenced material came from blood buffy coat. All receptors come from a woman aged 18 to 75 with a cervical HPV16 infection that either progressed to CIN3+ or cleared (not recorded which).

Remarks on this clone: Read data end 3 residues before the CDR3 end; the end is taken from the germline J gene. V gene TRBV28 combines with J gene TRBJ2-7, with 8 bases aligning to TRBD2. V lost 4 bases, J lost 2 bases, and 10 bases stayed unmatched. This CDR3 is 16 amino acids long. Germline V gene lookup returns CDR1 MDHEN and CDR2 SYDVKM. This CDR3 is CASSSPGLAGTYEQYF. CDR3 DNA (partial): TGTGCCAGCAGTTCCCCCGGGTTAGCGGGGACCTACGAG.

With respect to this clone: The read ends 3 residues shy of where the CDR3 ends; the end is completed using the germline J gene. The chain is built from TRBV2 and TRBJ2-2; TRBD1 aligns across 7 bases. There are 14 residues in the CDR3. Germline V gene data show CDR1 as SNHLY and CDR2 as FYNNEI. CDR3 loop: CASRLDRADSPLFF. CDR3 bases read: TGTGCCAGCAGACTAGACAGGGCGGATTCACCG.

A note on this clone: The read comes to an end 3 residues before the CDR3 does, leaving the germline J gene to fill in the end. V usage is TRBV11-1 and J usage is TRBJ1-1; no clear D gene. Germline V gene data show CDR1 as SGHAT and CDR2 as FQDESV (reference sequence). V was pared by 2 bases and J by 7 bases, with 11 bases between. The CDR3 has 13 amino acids. CDR3 DNA, as far as it was read: TGTGCCAGCAGCTTACACCCGTCGGGTGAA. Encoded protein: CASSLHPSGE. The complete CDR3 reads CASSLHPSGEAFF. Full variable domain (remainder filled in from reference TRBV11-1 and TRBJ1-1): EAEVAQSPRYKITEKSQAVAFWCDPISGHATLYWYRQILGQGPELLVQFQDESVVDDSQLPKDRFSAERLKGVDSTLKIQPAELGDSAMYLCASSLHPSGEAFFGQGTRLTVV.

Comment on this clone: From the germline J gene comes the end of the CDR3, since the read stops 3 residues before it. The V and J genes are TRBV20-1 and TRBJ2-2; 9 bases fit TRBD1. Germline loops: CDR1 DFQATT, CDR2 SNEGSKA (reference sequence). The CDR3 totals 16 residues. With 2 bases clipped from V and 3 bases from J, the junction kept 7 bases outside the gene matches. Incomplete CDR3 DNA: TGCAGTGCTAGACTACGGACAGGGGCCCACACCGGGGAG. Translation gives CSARLRTGAHTGE. The whole CDR3 region reads CSARLRTGAHTGELFF.

Worth noting for this clone: The read comes to an end 3 residues before the CDR3 does, leaving the germline J gene to fill in the end. The J gene is TRBJ2-1, the V gene TRBV6-2 or TRBV6-3; weak D call: TRBD2 (6 bases). The CDR3 is 14 residues long. The germline V and J ends were trimmed by 5 bases and 8 bases, with 16 bases remaining between them. Germline assignment: CDR1 MNHEY and CDR2 SVGEGT. The CDR3 here is CASSDAGLWDEQFF. CDR3 bases read: TGTGCCAGCAGTGATGCGGGATTGTGGGATGAG.

Turning to this clone: The read halts 3 residues ahead of the CDR3 end, with the missing end drawn from the germline J gene. The chain employs TRBV5-5 and TRBJ2-2, with D hard to call. This CDR3 region has 14 residues. Per the germline V gene, CDR1 is SGHKS and CDR2 is YYEKEE (reference sequence). The CDR3 DNA, read in part, is TGTGCCAGCAGCTATGACCCAACTAATGAAAAG. It is translated as CASSYDPTNEK. The full CDR3 protein reads CASSYDPTNEKLFF. Full variable domain (rest looked up from reference TRBV5-5 and TRBJ2-2): DAGVTQSPTHLIKTRGQQVTLRCSPISGHKSVSWYQQVLGQGPQFIFQYYEKEERGRGNFPDRFSARQFPNYSSELNVNALLLGDSALYLCASSYDPTNEKLFFGEGSRLTVL.

On this clone: Read data end 3 residues before the CDR3 end; the end is taken from the germline J gene. V usage is TRBV13 and J usage is TRBJ2-1; the D is unclear. The CDR3 is made up of 11 amino acids. Germline lookup yields CDR1 PRHDT and CDR2 FYEKMQ (reference sequence). V lost 7 bases and J 7 bases, leaving 8 bases between the germline ends. The DNA read from the CDR3 is TGTGCCAGCAACTATCGGAATGAG. Amino acids: CASNYRNE. The whole CDR3 sequence reads CASNYRNEQFF. Using reference TRBV13 and TRBJ2-1 for the parts outside the CDR3, the full variable domain is AAGVIQSPRHLIKEKRETATLKCYPIPRHDTVYWYQQGPGQDPQFLISFYEKMQSDKGSIPDRFSAQQFSDYHSELNMSSLELGDSALYFCASNYRNEQFFGPGTRLTVL.

Points on this clone: The CDR3 end lies 3 residues beyond the end of the read and is filled in from the germline J gene. The chain combines TRBV6-1 with TRBJ2-3; D perhaps matches TRBD2 (6 bases). CDR3 length equals 14 residues. Germline CDR1 reads MNHNS; CDR2 reads SASEGT. This chain's CDR3 is CASSDYEGGETQYF. The DNA read from the CDR3 is TGTGCCAGCAGTGATTATGAGGGCGGGGAGACG.

Points on this clone: The read ends 3 residues shy of where the CDR3 ends; the end is completed using the germline J gene. The genes are TRBV19 and TRBJ2-1; 10 bases agree with TRBD2. With V trimmed by 5 bases and J by 8 bases, 3 bases remained unmatched. This CDR3 is 13 amino acids long. CDR1 is LNHDA and CDR2 is SQIVND in the germline V gene (reference sequence). CDR3 sequence: CASSRTSGHEQFF. CDR3 DNA, as far as it was read: TGTGCCAGTAGTCGGACTAGCGGCCATGAG.

Note on this clone: The CDR3 end lies 3 residues beyond the end of the read and is filled in from the germline J gene. V is TRBV7-9 and J is TRBJ2-3, with D unresolved. The CDR3 is 12 amino acids. The V end lost 7 bases, the J end lost 6 bases, and 11 bases lay between the germline ends. Germline lookup yields CDR1 SEHNR and CDR2 FQNEAQ (reference sequence). The CDR3 here is CASTQRGDTQYF. The CDR3 DNA, read in part, is TGTGCCAGCACCCAGCGCGGTGATACG.

Regarding this clone: The read ends 3 residues before the CDR3 terminus; that terminus is restored from the germline J gene. This chain joins TRBV18 and TRBJ1-2, with a tentative D call TRBD1 (6 bases). Germline-derived CDR1 and CDR2 are KGHSH and LQKENI. The CDR3 contains 12 residues. CDR3 DNA, as far as it was read: TGTGCCAGCGCGCGACAGGATTACGAC. Its translation: CASARQDYD. The full CDR3 is CASARQDYDYTF.

As regards this clone: Sequencing ends 3 residues short of the CDR3 end; the germline J gene provides the rest. The V and J genes are TRBV20-1 and TRBJ2-5; 12 positions agree with TRBD2. V gave up 0 bases and J gave up 5 bases; unmatched junction bases: 4. CDR3 size: 15 residues. Germline loops: CDR1 DFQATT, CDR2 SNEGSKA (reference sequence). The CDR3 sequence: CSARDPSGGAETQYF. Partial CDR3 DNA: TGCAGTGCTAGAGATCCTAGCGGGGGGGCTGAGACC.

Turning to this clone: The read is 3 residues too short to cover the CDR3 end, so that end is filled in from the germline J gene. This chain links TRBV19 with TRBJ1-2, with D possibly being TRBD1 (5 bases). The CDR3 has 16 residues. Germline CDR1 reads LNHDA; CDR2 reads SQIVND (reference sequence). The DNA read from the CDR3 is TGTGCCAGTAGTACCCTCCGGCGGGGGGTCTCCTACGAC. Its translation: CASSTLRRGVSYD. The CDR3 in its entirety is CASSTLRRGVSYDYTF.

Partial CDR3 DNA: TGTGCCTGGAAGTCAGACAGGGGTCGCACCGGGGAG. Its protein is CAWKSDRGRTGE. Given in full, the CDR3 is CAWKSDRGRTGELFF. The gene calls are TRBV30 and TRBJ2-2, with 8 bases fitting TRBD1. The read finishes 3 residues shy of the CDR3 end, and the germline J gene is used to complete it. The CDR3 is made up of 15 amino acids. CDR1 is GTSNPN, CDR2 SVGIG, per germline (reference sequence). V shed 4 bases and J 4 bases; nucleotides not matched to a gene: 8.